The next 23 T cell receptor beta chains were all read from a single sample in a study of blood T cell repertoires in COVID-19. Measured with immunoSEQ multiplex PCR; TCRdb has only the in-frame clones, and not every one. The table shows 150,000 or so clones, with about 77% occurring only once. Sequencing was carried out using peripheral blood. Receptors were obtained from a woman in her 50s with active or convalescent COVID-19.

The chain links TRBV5-1 to TRBJ1-1; D possibly corresponds to TRBD1 (5 bases). The V gene's germline CDR1 is SGHRS and CDR2 YFSETQ. This CDR3 contains 14 residues. The V end was cut by 2 bases, the J end by 1 base, with 9 bases between. The CDR3 is CASSLSGGNTEAFF. The CDR3 nucleotides read TGCGCCAGCAGCTTAAGCGGGGGGAACACTGAAGCTTTCTTT.

The genes are TRBV7-2 and TRBJ1-5; no definite D call. The CDR3 has 14 residues. Germline loops: CDR1 SGHTA, CDR2 FQGNSA. Trimming stripped 8 bases from V and 0 bases from J, with 11 bases between. CDR3 in DNA: TGTGCCAGCGAGGTTTCCAATAGCAATCAGCCCCAGCATTTT. Encoded protein: CASEVSNSNQPQHF.

V and J are TRBV30 and TRBJ2-3; 8 bases match TRBD2. Germline CDR1 and CDR2: GTSNPN and SVGIG (reference sequence). V dropped 3 bases and J dropped 0; count of bases not matched to a gene: 8. The CDR3 is 16 amino acids. CDR3 bases: TGTGCCTGGAGCCAGCCTAGCGGGTGGAGCACAGATACGCAGTATTTT. Translation: CAWSQPSGWSTDTQYF.

This clone showed up just a few times. The chain is built from TRBV18 and TRBJ1-1; D may be TRBD1 (5 bases). There are 15 residues in the CDR3. V was shortened by 3 bases and J by 0 bases, with 11 bases between the two germline ends. Germline CDR1 and CDR2: KGHSH and LQKENI. The chain's CDR3 is CASSPLQVMNTEAFF. Here the CDR3 DNA reads TGTGCCAGCTCACCGTTACAGGTAATGAACACTGAAGCTTTCTTT.

The chain employs TRBV4-3 and TRBJ1-4, with 8 nucleotides matching TRBD1. The trim removed 4 bases at V and 7 bases at J, leaving 8 bases unmatched. This CDR3 is built from 15 residues. Germline V gene lookup returns CDR1 LGHNA and CDR2 YSLEER. Written as DNA, the CDR3 is TGCGCCAGCAGCCCAGACAGGGGAAAGGGTGAAAAACTGTTTTTT. This translates into CASSPDRGKGEKLFF.

The chain carries TRBV7-2 and TRBJ1-2; D is perhaps TRBD1 (5 bases). Deletions cut 1 base from V and 8 bases from J, with 14 bases between. CDR3 length: 14 residues. Germline V lookup: CDR1 SGHTA, CDR2 FQGNSA. This CDR3 is CASSLESRVQGYTF. The DNA of the CDR3 is TGTGCCAGCAGCTTAGAGTCCAGGGTACAAGGCTACACCTTC.

The chain carries TRBV7-8 and TRBJ2-1, with TRBD2 matching 13 bases. Germline V gene data show CDR1 as SGHVS and CDR2 as FQNEAQ. This CDR3 is built from 17 residues. The V segment lost 5 bases and the J segment 6 bases; nucleotides outside the gene matches: 10. DNA for the CDR3: TGTGCCAGCAGCCCTCGGGGACTAGCGGGATTCCCCAATGAGCAGTTCTTC. This gives the protein CASSPRGLAGFPNEQFF.

V and J are TRBV6-5 and TRBJ1-4; 7 nucleotides line up with TRBD1. The V gene's germline CDR1 is MNHEY and CDR2 SVGAGI. This CDR3 has 14 residues. V was clipped by 6 bases and J by 4 bases; unmatched bases: 5. The chain's CDR3 is CASRGDSYNEKLFF. For the CDR3, the DNA is TGTGCCAGCAGGGGGGACAGTTATAATGAAAAACTGTTTTTT.

This clone was seen once. The genes are TRBV3-1 (or the pseudogene TRBV3-2) and TRBJ2-1; maybe TRBD2 (7 bases). The V and J ends lost 4 bases and 1 base respectively, with 11 bases between them. Per the germline V gene, CDR1 is LGHDT and CDR2 is YNNKEL (reference sequence). The CDR3 sequence is 15 residues long. As DNA, the CDR3 is TGTGCCAGCAGCCTGGAGGGGGGGTCCTACAATGAGCAGTTCTTC. It is translated as CASSLEGGSYNEQFF.

CDR3 loop: CASSPTSGSYTGELFF. The CDR3 DNA sequence: TGTGCCAGCAGCCCCACTAGCGGGTCTTACACCGGGGAGCTGTTTTTT. The rearrangement links TRBV6-2 or TRBV6-3 to TRBJ2-2; 9 bases are a match to TRBD2. J gave up 3 bases and V 6 bases, and 8 bases lay outside the gene matches. This CDR3 region has 16 residues. Per germline, CDR1 MNHEY and CDR2 SVGEGT.

This clone was observed a few times. CDR3 sequence (DNA): TGTGCCAGCGCCGAAACCCCGAACACCGTAAACTATGGCTACACCTTC. Translating it yields CASAETPNTVNYGYTF. The rearrangement joins TRBV9 to TRBJ1-2; D gene uncertain. V shed 7 bases and J shed 2 bases, with 21 bases lying between them. This CDR3 contains 16 residues. CDR1 is SGDLS and CDR2 is YYNGEE in the germline V gene. Based on the CDR3 plus reference TRBV9 and TRBJ1-2, the full variable domain is DSGVTQTPKHLITATGQRVTLRCSPRSGDLSVYWYQQSLDQGLQFLIQYYNGEERAKGNILERFSAQQFPDLHSELNLSSLELGDSALYFCASAETPNTVNYGYTFGSGTRLTVV.

The rearrangement links TRBV7-2 to TRBJ2-4; 7 nucleotides agree with TRBD2. This CDR3 region has 15 residues. Losses at the gene ends were 6 bases for V and 7 bases for J; bases not matched to a gene: 12. Germline V gene data show CDR1 as SGHTA and CDR2 as FQGNSA. CDR3 protein: CASSPRFGEGNIQYF. Written as DNA, the CDR3 is TGTGCCAGCAGTCCCAGATTCGGGGAGGGGAACATTCAGTACTTC.

The genes are TRBV4-2 and TRBJ2-7, with TRBD1 matching 9 bases. The CDR3 is 19 amino acids. CDR1 and CDR2 from the germline V gene are LGHNA and YNFKEQ. V shed 0 bases, J shed 2 bases, and the junction held 14 bases outside the gene matches. The CDR3 bases are TGTGCCAGCAGCCAAGATCTCGGGACAGGGCGAAGTTGGGCCTACGAGCAGTACTTC. Translating gives CASSQDLGTGRSWAYEQYF.

V is TRBV30 and J is TRBJ1-3; D is perhaps TRBD1 (5 bases). Germline V gene lookup returns CDR1 GTSNPN and CDR2 SVGIG (reference sequence). This CDR3 has 14 amino acids. Deletions cut 1 base from V and 2 bases from J, with 9 bases between. The CDR3 protein is CAWSAGRAGNTIYF. CDR3 DNA: TGTGCCTGGAGTGCAGGCAGGGCTGGAAACACCATATATTTT.

The genes are TRBV18 and TRBJ1-2, with 8 positions matching TRBD1. The CDR3 has 11 residues. J lost 8 bases, V lost 6 bases, and 2 bases had no gene match. Germline V gene sequence: CDR1 KGHSH, CDR2 LQKENI. The CDR3 reads CASSDRAGYTF. The CDR3, as DNA: TGTGCCAGCTCGGACAGGGCGGGCTACACCTTC. Drawing the rest from reference TRBV18 and TRBJ1-2, the complete variable domain is NAGVMQNPRHLVRRRGQEARLRCSPMKGHSHVYWYRQLPEEGLKFMVYLQKENIIDESGMPKERFSAEFPKEGPSILRIQQVVRGDSAAYFCASSDRAGYTFGSGTRLTVV.

This clone was counted a few times. The chain employs TRBV6-5 and TRBJ1-1; D perhaps matches TRBD1 (6 bases). CDR1 and CDR2 (germline): MNHEY, SVGAGI. The CDR3 is 12 amino acids. Trimming cost V 6 bases and J 5 bases, with 10 bases left between them. CDR3 nucleotide sequence: TGTGCCAGCAGAAACAGGGAGACTGAAGCTTTCTTT. The encoded protein is CASRNRETEAFF.

J is TRBJ2-1 and V is TRBV19, with a weak D call TRBD2 (5 bases). Germline loops: CDR1 LNHDA, CDR2 SQIVND (reference sequence). Trimming cost V 8 bases and J 8 bases, with 22 bases left between them. There are 15 residues in the CDR3. The CDR3 coding sequence is TGTGCCAGTGCCACCCGAATGGGGTTGGAGGATGAGCAGTTCTTC. It codes for CASATRMGLEDEQFF.

This clone was observed a few times. J is TRBJ2-1 and V is TRBV19, with D perhaps matching TRBD2 (6 bases). From germline, CDR1 is LNHDA and CDR2 SQIVND (reference sequence). This CDR3 has 16 residues. Deletions cut 4 bases from V and 0 bases from J, with 13 bases between. The CDR3 here is CASSTDRGSSYNEQFF. The CDR3 DNA sequence: TGTGCCAGTAGTACAGACCGGGGGAGCTCCTACAATGAGCAGTTCTTC.

V is TRBV28 and J is TRBJ1-5, with a weak D call TRBD1 (5 bases). This CDR3 is 17 amino acids long. The germline V and J ends were trimmed by 1 base and 2 bases, with 15 bases remaining between them. Germline V CDR1 and CDR2: MDHEN, SYDVKM. The CDR3 is CASSLFRSGIGNQPQHF. In DNA, the CDR3 is TGTGCCAGCAGTTTATTCCGGTCAGGGATTGGCAATCAGCCCCAGCATTTT.

This clone has only a few counts. CDR3 bases: TGCAGCGCTCCAGGGACAGGGAACACTGAAGCTTTCTTT. Its translation is CSAPGTGNTEAFF. The chain is built from TRBV29-1 and TRBJ1-1; 8 positions agree with TRBD1. The trim removed 7 bases at V and 1 base at J, leaving 5 bases unmatched. This CDR3 contains 13 residues. Germline V gene sequence: CDR1 SQVTM, CDR2 ANQGSEA.

The chain is built from TRBV7-9 and TRBJ1-1, with 9 bases that match TRBD1. V trimming: 5 bases; J trimming: 5 bases; junction bases outside the gene matches: 15. Germline lookup yields CDR1 SEHNR and CDR2 FQNEAQ (reference sequence). This CDR3 comprises 17 residues. CDR3 DNA sequence: TGTGCCAGCAGCCCTAGGGGAGGACAGGGGACGGGGACTGAAGCTTTCTTT. Encoded protein: CASSPRGGQGTGTEAFF. The full variable domain, with the rest looked up from reference TRBV7-9 and TRBJ1-1, is DTGVSQNPRHKITKRGQNVTFRCDPISEHNRLYWYRQTLGQGPEFLTYFQNEAQLEKSRLLSDRFSAERPKGSFSTLEIQRTEQGDSAMYLCASSPRGGQGTGTEAFFGQGTRLTVV.

J is TRBJ1-3 and V is TRBV3-1 (or the pseudogene TRBV3-2); TRBD1 might be the D (5 bases). This CDR3 has 18 amino acids. Germline lookup yields CDR1 LGHDT and CDR2 YNNKEL (reference sequence). V lost 0 bases and J 3 bases, leaving 18 bases between the germline ends. CDR3 nucleotide sequence: TGTGCCAGCAGCCAAGATCCCCAGGGATTTGGAAGTGGAAACACCATATATTTT. Its protein product is CASSQDPQGFGSGNTIYF.

The table lists this clone with a count of one. The chain combines TRBV2 with TRBJ1-2; tentatively, D is TRBD1 (6 bases). The germline V gene has CDR1 SNHLY and CDR2 FYNNEI. The CDR3 has 14 residues. Trimming pared 7 bases from V and 8 bases from J, leaving 20 bases between. CDR3 in DNA: TGTGCCAGCACCCCGAATACAGGGTTGGGAGGCTACACCTTC. This translates into CASTPNTGLGGYTF.